One sample yielded the 19 T cell receptor beta chains listed below, sequenced in a study of shared clonotypes between healthy human individuals. Sequencing was performed with immunoSEQ multiplex PCR; in TCRdb, only in-frame clones are kept and a portion is missing. The sample has about 660,000 clones, approximately 79% seen once. The sample consisted of memory CD4+ T cells sorted from blood. As to subset: CD45RA-negative fraction. All receptors come from a woman aged 25 to 45 in good health.

The chain is built from TRBV18 and TRBJ1-2; weak D call: TRBD1 (6 bases). The CDR3 consists of 15 residues. CDR1 and CDR2 (germline): KGHSH, LQKENI. V was clipped by 1 base and J by 3 bases, with 12 bases between them. CDR3 DNA: TGTGCCAGCTCACCACTCAGGGGAGCGGACTATGGCTACACCTTC. This encodes CASSPLRGADYGYTF.

In its sample, this clone was seen a few times. The V call is TRBV28, the J call TRBJ2-7; the D is unclear. Trimming cost V 2 bases and J 0 bases, with 5 bases left between them. CDR1 is MDHEN, CDR2 SYDVKM, per germline. This CDR3 contains 13 residues. The chain's CDR3 is CASSLHSSYEQYF. Written as DNA, the CDR3 is TGTGCCAGCAGTTTACACAGCTCCTACGAGCAGTACTTC.

CDR3 in amino acids: CASSGDINTEAFF. CDR3 coding DNA: TGTGCCAGCAGCGGGGACATTAACACTGAAGCTTTCTTT. The chain has TRBV5-6 and TRBJ1-1, with D perhaps TRBD1 (6 bases). Germline values: CDR1 SGHDT, CDR2 YYEEEE. V gave up 4 bases and J gave up 2 bases, with 9 bases separating them. This CDR3 spans 13 amino acids. Combining the CDR3 with reference TRBV5-6 and TRBJ1-1 gives the whole variable domain DAGVTQSPTHLIKTRGQQVTLRCSPKSGHDTVSWYQQALGQGPQFIFQYYEEEERQRGNFPDRFSGHQFPNYSSELNVNALLLGDSALYLCASSGDINTEAFFGQGTRLTVV.

The V call is TRBV19, the J call TRBJ2-4, with TRBD1 matching 9 bases. This CDR3 comprises 15 residues. CDR1 and CDR2 (germline): LNHDA, SQIVND (reference sequence). V lost 4 bases, J lost 6 bases, and 7 bases stayed unmatched. The chain's CDR3 is CASSKTGTGSNIQYF. The CDR3 DNA is TGTGCCAGTAGTAAAACCGGGACAGGGTCAAACATTCAGTACTTC.

The chain is built from TRBV2 and TRBJ2-7; 8 bases line up with TRBD1. The germline CDR1 and CDR2 sequences are SNHLY and FYNNEI. The length of the CDR3 is 15 residues. The V gene end was trimmed by 4 bases and the J gene end by 5 bases; junction bases not matched to a gene: 10. The CDR3 region has the DNA TGTGCCAGCAGTGTGGAGACAGGGGACATTCACGAGCAGTACTTC. It codes for CASSVETGDIHEQYF.

The V call is TRBV19, the J call TRBJ2-3; D is unclear. V was trimmed by 0 bases and J by 2 bases, leaving 6 bases between them. CDR3 length: 14 amino acids. Germline V gene sequence: CDR1 LNHDA, CDR2 SQIVND (reference sequence). CDR3 nucleotide sequence: TGTGCCAGTAGTATAGACCCCCACACAGATACGCAGTATTTT. As protein: CASSIDPHTDTQYF.

The rearrangement uses TRBV7-6 and TRBJ2-2; 13 bases map to TRBD2. Germline lookup yields CDR1 SGHVS and CDR2 FNYEAQ. CDR3 length: 19 residues. Trimming removed 5 bases from V and 1 base from J; junction bases left unmatched: 10. The CDR3 spells CASSVLAGGSTKNTGELFF. In DNA form, the CDR3 reads TGTGCCAGCAGCGTACTAGCGGGAGGGTCGACTAAGAACACCGGGGAGCTGTTTTTT.

The chain carries TRBV19 and TRBJ1-1, with TRBD1 as a possible D gene (5 bases). There are 14 residues in the CDR3. The V gene lost 0 bases and the J gene lost 5 bases, with 10 bases spanning the gap. The germline gives CDR1 LNHDA, CDR2 SQIVND (reference sequence). This CDR3 is CASSIEGAGTEAFF. The CDR3 nucleotides are TGTGCCAGTAGTATAGAAGGGGCAGGGACTGAAGCTTTCTTT.

This chain connects TRBV7-8 to TRBJ1-4, with a tentative D call TRBD1 (5 bases). Trimming removed 5 bases at V and 5 bases at J, with 9 bases between. There are 13 residues in the CDR3. Germline assignment: CDR1 SGHVS and CDR2 FQNEAQ. CDR3 sequence (DNA): TGTGCCAGCAGCGTGGGGCGGAATGAAAAACTGTTTTTT. Encoded protein: CASSVGRNEKLFF.

The chain has TRBV9 and TRBJ1-2; D possibly corresponds to TRBD1 (6 bases). Germline assignment: CDR1 SGDLS and CDR2 YYNGEE. The CDR3 covers 14 residues. V was pared by 0 bases and J by 8 bases, with 14 bases between. The DNA for the CDR3 is TGTGCCAGCAGCGTAGTATTGGACAGCCACGGCTACACCTTC. This sequence encodes CASSVVLDSHGYTF.

The chain has TRBV7-8 and TRBJ1-3; 7 nucleotides match TRBD1. Germline V gene data show CDR1 as SGHVS and CDR2 as FQNEAQ. The CDR3 runs 15 residues. V was clipped by 2 bases and J by 2 bases; unmatched bases: 3. Here the CDR3 DNA reads TGTGCCAGCAGCTTAACCGACAGGGCTGGAAACACCATATATTTT. This codes for CASSLTDRAGNTIYF.

This clone was seen ten or more times. The CDR3 region is CASSLGGTGGDEQYF. In DNA form, the CDR3 reads TGTGCCAGCAGCTTAGGGGGGACAGGGGGCGACGAGCAGTACTTC. The V call is TRBV7-2, the J call TRBJ2-7, with 12 bases that match TRBD1. V gave up 1 base and J gave up 5 bases; unmatched junction bases: 3. This CDR3 has 15 amino acids. Germline values: CDR1 SGHTA, CDR2 FQGNSA.

CDR3 protein: CAGSAMRMNTEAFF. In DNA, the CDR3 is TGTGCCGGGAGCGCAATGAGGATGAACACTGAAGCTTTCTTT. J is TRBJ1-1 and V is TRBV7-2; D is ambiguous. The germline V gene has CDR1 SGHTA and CDR2 FQGNSA. The ends were cut back, 11 bases at V and 0 bases at J, with 16 bases in the middle. This CDR3 has 14 residues.

The gene calls are TRBV29-1 and TRBJ2-2; D call uncertain. V dropped 5 bases and J dropped 7 bases, with 17 bases sitting between them. Looked up from germline, CDR1 is SQVTM and CDR2 is ANQGSEA. This CDR3 is 14 amino acids long. The CDR3 spells CSVSKADLLGELFF. CDR3 DNA sequence: TGCAGCGTTAGTAAGGCAGACTTGCTCGGGGAGCTGTTTTTT.

The chain has TRBV10-2 and TRBJ2-7; D may be TRBD2 (5 bases). The V end was cut by 7 bases, the J end by 0 bases, with 13 bases between. Germline V gene lookup returns CDR1 WSHSY and CDR2 SAAADI. CDR3 length: 14 amino acids. The chain's CDR3 is CASNEPGSSYEQYF. CDR3 nucleotide sequence: TGCGCCAGCAATGAACCGGGAAGCTCCTACGAGCAGTACTTC.

A note on this clone: The junction shows a germline mismatch at one end, possibly a read error. This chain connects TRBV14 to TRBJ2-3; no firm D call. There are 12 residues in the CDR3. Looked up from germline, CDR1 is SGHDN and CDR2 is FVKESK. CDR3: CASSHVTDTRYF. The CDR3 nucleotides read TGTGCCAGCAGCCACGTCACAGATACGCGGTATTTT.

This clone has at least ten counts. The rearrangement uses TRBV5-8 and TRBJ2-5; weak D call: TRBD2 (5 bases). Trimming took off 1 base at V and 4 bases at J, with 14 bases between the two ends. The CDR3 extends over 15 amino acids. Germline CDR1 SGHTS, CDR2 YDEGEE. The CDR3 reads CASSLFHSEGETQYF. CDR3 sequence (DNA): TGTGCCAGCAGCTTGTTTCACTCCGAGGGAGAGACCCAGTACTTC.

The chain joins TRBV19 to TRBJ1-5; TRBD1 is a possible D gene (6 bases). The CDR3 totals 14 residues. CDR1 is LNHDA, CDR2 SQIVND, per germline (reference sequence). Trimming removed 6 bases from V and 3 bases from J, with 12 bases in between. The CDR3 loop is CASREQGFNQPQHF. CDR3 nucleotide sequence: TGTGCCAGTAGGGAACAGGGATTCAATCAGCCCCAGCATTTT.

The CDR3 DNA reads TGTGCCATCGGGCTAACAAATGAGCAGTTCTTC. This gives the protein CAIGLTNEQFF. The chain carries TRBV10-3 and TRBJ2-1, with D unresolved. Between the trimmed V and J ends, which lost 8 bases and 7 bases, there was a span of 9 bases. The CDR3 is made up of 11 amino acids. From germline, CDR1 is ENHRY and CDR2 SYGVKD.